These 4 T cell receptor beta chains originate from one sample sequenced in a study of T cell responses to AZD1222 COVID-19 vaccine. Data came from immunoSEQ multiplex PCR; TCRdb stores just in-frame clones and leaves some out. This table has 68,000 or so clones, about 90% appearing once. The starting material was peripheral blood, obtained on day 0 of AZD1222 vaccination. Every receptor here comes from an adult in good health.

The CDR3 loop is CASSTTAGANEQYF. The CDR3 DNA follows: TGTGCCAGCAGCACAACAGCGGGGGCCAACGAGCAGTACTTC. V and J are TRBV5-4 and TRBJ2-7, with 8 bases that match TRBD2. CDR3 length equals 14 residues. Germline trimming cut 4 bases from V and 5 bases from J; bases unmatched to any gene: 8. The germline V gene encodes CDR1 SGHNT and CDR2 YYREEE (reference sequence).

The chain recombines TRBV5-5 with TRBJ2-1, with 12 bases lining up with TRBD2. This CDR3 is 12 amino acids long. CDR1 and CDR2 from the germline V gene are SGHKS and YYEKEE (reference sequence). With V trimmed by 2 bases and J by 14 bases, 2 bases remained unmatched. CDR3: CASSFTSGGKFF. CDR3 coding DNA: TGTGCCAGCAGCTTTACTAGCGGGGGGAAGTTCTTC.

The rearrangement links TRBV28 to TRBJ2-7; no clear D. Germline CDR1 and CDR2: MDHEN and SYDVKM. The CDR3 sequence is 12 residues long. V was pared by 10 bases and J by 7 bases, with 17 bases between. The CDR3 DNA reads TGTGCCACAGCCCAGCCTCAGACTGAGCAGTACTTC. It encodes CATAQPQTEQYF.

This clone was found once. This rearrangement joins TRBV29-1 to TRBJ2-1, with 14 bases matching TRBD2. The V gene end was trimmed by 2 bases and the J gene end by 7 bases; junction bases not matched to a gene: 4. CDR1 is SQVTM, CDR2 ANQGSEA, per germline. The CDR3 length is 15 residues. CDR3 coding DNA: TGCAGCGTTGAAAGGACTAGCGGGAGGAGTAATGAGCAGTTCTTC. Translated, it gives CSVERTSGRSNEQFF.